This T cell receptor beta chain stems from a study of metastatic and nonmetastatic thyroid tumors. Study-level background: It was across blood and tumor or nodule tissue from malignant and benign thyroid patients that repertoires were compared. Study results and limitations: For both blood and tumor, malignant thyroid tumors reportedly showed significantly higher TCR beta diversity than benign nodules did.

Every patient underwent thyroid surgery untreated. In the authors' workflow: CDR3 was compared across clinicopathological groups, and the resulting differences were used to build a distant-metastasis classifier for papillary thyroid cancer. With MiXCR, TCRdb reprocessed the PCR reads. These V and J calls originate from TCRdb's pipeline instead of the authors' own analysis. Among 9,000 to 9,500 clones listed, about 30% were seen once. The CDR3 has 18 residues. The V gene's germline CDR1 is LGHNA and CDR2 YSLEER. V shed 1 base and J 1 base; nucleotides not matched to a gene: 10. Ten or more counts support this clone. Its antigen is unidentified.

Sequencing input: tumor tissue. The sequence derives from a female donor with papillary thyroid cancer or a benign thyroid nodule (not recorded which). Some clones in this sample may be carry-over from other donors' samples. This rearrangement joins TRBV4-3 to TRBJ2-5; 9 nucleotides match TRBD2. The CDR3 nucleotides read TGCGCCAGCAGCCAAGGGCCAGCTAGCGGGAATCGCCAAGAGACCCAGTACTTC. It translates to CASSQGPASGNRQETQYF.